This is a list of T cell receptor beta chains from one sample in a study of cytomegalovirus exposure and HLA in healthy donors. Sequenced by immunoSEQ multiplex PCR; TCRdb stores in-frame clones only, minus some. There are fewer than 150,000 clones in the sample; 70% to 75% occur only once, and around 3.9% lies in the top ten. The sequencing input was PBMCs. The receptor set was obtained from a woman aged 40 to 49 in good health and CMV-seronegative. Each CDR3 is given with its conserved first and last residue. D genes are given only for firm matches. Expanded clones get a size class; other rows say once, few or many, or leave the size out.

D,length,J,V,size,CDR3,DNA
TRBD2,17,TRBJ2-3,TRBV18,.,CASSARPGLAVSDTQYF,TGTGCCAGCTCGGCAAGACCGGGACTAGCGGTTTCAGATACGCAGTATTTT
TRBD1,15,TRBJ1-1,TRBV7-2,once,CASSFGDRKNTEAFF,TGTGCCAGCAGCTTTGGGGACAGGAAGAACACTGAAGCTTTCTTT
.,14,TRBJ1-4,TRBV5-1,.,CASSLRTANEKLFF,TGCGCCAGCAGCTTACGGACAGCTAATGAAAAACTGTTTTTT
TRBD2,15,TRBJ2-7,TRBV2,few,CASKILLAENYEQYF,TGTGCCAGCAAAATCCTTCTAGCGGAGAACTACGAGCAGTACTTC
.,14,TRBJ2-7,TRBV29-1,.,CSVLPGRGSYEQYF,TGCAGCGTCCTCCCGGGCCGGGGCTCCTACGAGCAGTACTTC
.,14,TRBJ2-7,TRBV18,few,CASSRDTSSYEQYF,TGTGCCAGCTCACGGGATACTAGCTCCTACGAGCAGTACTTC
.,13,TRBJ2-5,TRBV7-2,.,CASSPMRGETQYF,TGTGCCAGCAGCCCAATGAGGGGGGAGACCCAGTACTTC
.,14,TRBJ1-1,TRBV18,once,CASFPIAGGTEAFF,TGTGCCAGCTTCCCCATCGCGGGGGGGACTGAAGCTTTCTTT
TRBD2,16,TRBJ2-3,TRBV7-3,.,CASSRGTSGGTDTQYF,TGTGCCAGCAGCAGGGGAACCAGCGGGGGGACAGATACGCAGTATTTT
.,15,TRBJ1-6,TRBV2,.,CASILEDVYNSPLHF,.
.,16,TRBJ2-3,TRBV10-3,.,CAISDGRTGSTDTQYF,TGTGCCATCAGTGACGGGCGGACTGGTAGCACAGATACGCAGTATTTT
TRBD1,15,TRBJ1-4,TRBV7-9,.,CSSSVQTGWNEKLFF,TGTTCCAGCAGCGTCCAGACAGGGTGGAACGAAAAACTGTTTTTT
.,14,TRBJ2-7,TRBV4-3,.,CASSPSVQSGEQYF,TGCGCCAGCAGCCCCTCTGTACAGAGCGGCGAGCAGTACTTC
.,15,TRBJ2-1,TRBV18,.,CASSPSPTSSNEQFF,TGTGCCAGCTCACCGTCCCCAACTAGTTCCAATGAGCAGTTCTTC
.,16,TRBJ2-2,TRBV11-3,.,CASSSQTGLNTGELFF,TGTGCCAGCAGCTCCCAGACAGGACTGAACACCGGGGAGCTGTTTTTT
.,13,TRBJ2-1,TRBV7-3,.,CASSASANGEQFF,TGTGCCAGCAGCGCCTCCGCTAACGGTGAGCAGTTCTTC
.,14,TRBJ2-5,TRBV2,.,CASSGVDGGETQYF,TGTGCCAGCAGTGGGGTGGACGGAGGGGAGACCCAGTACTTC
.,15,TRBJ1-6,TRBV19,.,CASTTGGGYNSPLHF,TGTGCCAGTACGACAGGTGGAGGCTATAATTCACCCCTCCACTTT